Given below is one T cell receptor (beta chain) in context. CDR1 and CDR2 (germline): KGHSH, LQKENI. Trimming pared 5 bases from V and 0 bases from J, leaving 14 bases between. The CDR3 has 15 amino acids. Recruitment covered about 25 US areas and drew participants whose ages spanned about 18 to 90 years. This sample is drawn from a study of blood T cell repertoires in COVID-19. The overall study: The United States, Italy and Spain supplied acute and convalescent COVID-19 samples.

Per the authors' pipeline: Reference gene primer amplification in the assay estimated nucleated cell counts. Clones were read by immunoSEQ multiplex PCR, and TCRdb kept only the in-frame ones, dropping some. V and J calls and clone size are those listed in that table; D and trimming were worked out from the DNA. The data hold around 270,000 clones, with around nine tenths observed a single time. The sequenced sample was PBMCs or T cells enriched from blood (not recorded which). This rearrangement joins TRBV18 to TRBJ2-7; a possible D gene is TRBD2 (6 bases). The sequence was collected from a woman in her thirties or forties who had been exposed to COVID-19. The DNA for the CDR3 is TGTGCCAGCTCAACAAGCGGGCACAGCTCCTACGAGCAGTACTTC. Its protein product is CASSTSGHSSYEQYF.